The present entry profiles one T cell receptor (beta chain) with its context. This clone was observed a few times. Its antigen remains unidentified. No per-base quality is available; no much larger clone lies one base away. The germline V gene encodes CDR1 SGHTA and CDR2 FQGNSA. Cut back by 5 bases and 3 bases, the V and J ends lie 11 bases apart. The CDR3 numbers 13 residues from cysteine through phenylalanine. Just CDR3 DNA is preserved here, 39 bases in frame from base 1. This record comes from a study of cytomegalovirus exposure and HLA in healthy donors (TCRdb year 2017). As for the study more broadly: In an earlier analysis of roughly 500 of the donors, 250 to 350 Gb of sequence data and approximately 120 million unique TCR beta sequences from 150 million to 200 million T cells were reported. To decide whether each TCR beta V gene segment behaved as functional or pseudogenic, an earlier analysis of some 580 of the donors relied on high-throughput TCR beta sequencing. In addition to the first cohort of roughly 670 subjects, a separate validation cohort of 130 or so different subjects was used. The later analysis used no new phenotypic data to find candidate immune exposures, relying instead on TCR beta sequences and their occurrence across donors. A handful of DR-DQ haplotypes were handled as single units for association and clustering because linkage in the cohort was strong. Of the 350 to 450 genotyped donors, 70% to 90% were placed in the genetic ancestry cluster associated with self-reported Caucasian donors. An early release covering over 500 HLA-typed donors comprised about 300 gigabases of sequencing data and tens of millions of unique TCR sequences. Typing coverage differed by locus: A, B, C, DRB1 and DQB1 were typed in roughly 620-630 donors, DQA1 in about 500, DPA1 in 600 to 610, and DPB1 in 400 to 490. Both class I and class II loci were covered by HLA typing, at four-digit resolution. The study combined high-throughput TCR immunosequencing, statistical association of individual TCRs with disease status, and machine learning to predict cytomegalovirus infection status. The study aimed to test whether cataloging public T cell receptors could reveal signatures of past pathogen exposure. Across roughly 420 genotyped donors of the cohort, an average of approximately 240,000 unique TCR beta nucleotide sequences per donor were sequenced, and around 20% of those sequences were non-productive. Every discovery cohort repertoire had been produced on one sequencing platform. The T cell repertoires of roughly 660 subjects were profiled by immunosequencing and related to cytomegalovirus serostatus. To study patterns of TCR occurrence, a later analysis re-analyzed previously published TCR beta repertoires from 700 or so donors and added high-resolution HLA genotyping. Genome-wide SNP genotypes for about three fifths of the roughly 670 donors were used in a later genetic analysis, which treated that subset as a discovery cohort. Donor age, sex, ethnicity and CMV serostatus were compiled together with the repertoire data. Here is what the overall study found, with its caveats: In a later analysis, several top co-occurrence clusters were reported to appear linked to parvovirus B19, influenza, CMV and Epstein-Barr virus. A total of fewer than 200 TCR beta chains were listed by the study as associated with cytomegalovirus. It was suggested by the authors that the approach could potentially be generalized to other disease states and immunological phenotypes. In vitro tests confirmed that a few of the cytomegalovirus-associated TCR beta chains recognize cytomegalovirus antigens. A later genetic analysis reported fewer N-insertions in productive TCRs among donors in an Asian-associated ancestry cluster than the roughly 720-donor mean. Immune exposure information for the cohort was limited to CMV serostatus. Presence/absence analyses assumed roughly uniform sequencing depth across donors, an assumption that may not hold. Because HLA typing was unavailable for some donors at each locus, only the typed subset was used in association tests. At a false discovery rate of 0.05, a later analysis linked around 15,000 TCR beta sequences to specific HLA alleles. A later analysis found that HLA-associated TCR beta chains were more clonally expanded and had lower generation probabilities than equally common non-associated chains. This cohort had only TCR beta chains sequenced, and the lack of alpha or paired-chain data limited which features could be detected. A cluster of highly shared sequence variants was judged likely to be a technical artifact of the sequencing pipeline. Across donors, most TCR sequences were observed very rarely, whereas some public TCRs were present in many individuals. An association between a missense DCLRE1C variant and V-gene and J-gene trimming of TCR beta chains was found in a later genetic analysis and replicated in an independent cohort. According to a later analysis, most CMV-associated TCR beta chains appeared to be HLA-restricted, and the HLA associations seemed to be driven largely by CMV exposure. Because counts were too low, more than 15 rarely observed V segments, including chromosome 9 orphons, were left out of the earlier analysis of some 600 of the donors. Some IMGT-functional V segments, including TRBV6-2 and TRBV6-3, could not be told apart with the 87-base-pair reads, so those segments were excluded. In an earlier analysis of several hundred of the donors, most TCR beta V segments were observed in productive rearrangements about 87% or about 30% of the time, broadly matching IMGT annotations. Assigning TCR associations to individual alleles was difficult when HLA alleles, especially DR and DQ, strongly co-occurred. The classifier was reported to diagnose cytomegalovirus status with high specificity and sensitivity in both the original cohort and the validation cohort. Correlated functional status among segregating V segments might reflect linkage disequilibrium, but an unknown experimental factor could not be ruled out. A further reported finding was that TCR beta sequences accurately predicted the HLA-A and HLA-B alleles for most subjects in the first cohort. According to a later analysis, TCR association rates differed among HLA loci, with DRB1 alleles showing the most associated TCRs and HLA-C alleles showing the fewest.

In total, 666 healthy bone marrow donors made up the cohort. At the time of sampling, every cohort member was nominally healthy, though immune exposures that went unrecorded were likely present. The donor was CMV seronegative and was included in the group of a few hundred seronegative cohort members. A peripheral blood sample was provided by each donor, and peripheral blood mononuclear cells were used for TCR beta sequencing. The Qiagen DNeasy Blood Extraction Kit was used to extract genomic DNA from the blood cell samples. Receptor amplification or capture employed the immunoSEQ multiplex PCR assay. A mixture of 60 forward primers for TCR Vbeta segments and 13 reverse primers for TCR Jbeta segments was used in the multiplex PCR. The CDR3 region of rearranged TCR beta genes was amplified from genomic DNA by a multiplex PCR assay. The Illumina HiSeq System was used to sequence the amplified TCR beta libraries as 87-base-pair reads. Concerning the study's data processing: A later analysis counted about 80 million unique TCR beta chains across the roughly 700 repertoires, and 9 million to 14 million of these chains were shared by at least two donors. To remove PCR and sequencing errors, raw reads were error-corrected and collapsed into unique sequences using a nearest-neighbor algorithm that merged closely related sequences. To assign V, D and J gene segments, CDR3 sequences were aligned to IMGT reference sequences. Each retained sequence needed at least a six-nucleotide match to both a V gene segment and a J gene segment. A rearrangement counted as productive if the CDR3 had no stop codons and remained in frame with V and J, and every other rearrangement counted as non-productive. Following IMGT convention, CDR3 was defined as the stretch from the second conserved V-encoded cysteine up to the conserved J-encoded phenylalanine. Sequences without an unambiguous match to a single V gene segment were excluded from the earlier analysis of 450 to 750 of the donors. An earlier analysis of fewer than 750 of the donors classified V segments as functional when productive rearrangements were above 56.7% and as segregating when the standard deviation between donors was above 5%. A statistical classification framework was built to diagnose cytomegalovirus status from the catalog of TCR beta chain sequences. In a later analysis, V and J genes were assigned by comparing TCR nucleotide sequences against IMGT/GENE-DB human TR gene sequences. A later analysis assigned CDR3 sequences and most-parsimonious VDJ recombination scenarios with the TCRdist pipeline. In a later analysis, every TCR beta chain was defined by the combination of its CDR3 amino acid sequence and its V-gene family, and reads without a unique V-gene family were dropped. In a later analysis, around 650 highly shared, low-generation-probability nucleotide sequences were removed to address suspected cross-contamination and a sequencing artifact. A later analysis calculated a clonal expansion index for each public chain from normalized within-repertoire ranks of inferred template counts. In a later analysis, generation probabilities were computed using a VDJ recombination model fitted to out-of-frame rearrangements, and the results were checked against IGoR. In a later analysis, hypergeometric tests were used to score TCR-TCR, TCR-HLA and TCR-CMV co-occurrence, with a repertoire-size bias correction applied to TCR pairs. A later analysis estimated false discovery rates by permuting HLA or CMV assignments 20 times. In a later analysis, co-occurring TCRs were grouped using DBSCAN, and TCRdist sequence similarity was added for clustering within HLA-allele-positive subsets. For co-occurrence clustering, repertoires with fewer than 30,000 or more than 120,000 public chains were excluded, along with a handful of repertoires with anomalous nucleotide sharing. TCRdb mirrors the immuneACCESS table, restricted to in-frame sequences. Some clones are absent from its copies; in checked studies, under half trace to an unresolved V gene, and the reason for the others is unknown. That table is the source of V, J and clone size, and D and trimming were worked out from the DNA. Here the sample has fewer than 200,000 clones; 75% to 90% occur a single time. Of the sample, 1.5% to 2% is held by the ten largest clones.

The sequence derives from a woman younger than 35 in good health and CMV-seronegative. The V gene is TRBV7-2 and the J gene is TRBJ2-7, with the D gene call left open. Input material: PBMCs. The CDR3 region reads CASSPPTNYEQYF. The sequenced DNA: TGTGCCAGCAGCCCCCCCACAAACTACGAGCAGTACTTC.